The rows below give T cell receptor beta chains drawn from one sample of a study of PD-1 blockade in mismatch repair-deficient tumors. Assay used: immunoSEQ multiplex PCR; TCRdb lists only in-frame clones, some missing. Found here are about 100,000 clones, 82% of them singletons; the top ten hold approximately 6.8%. The sample here was peripheral blood, taken roughly eight months after starting pembrolizumab. The receptors shown here come from an adult with mismatch repair-deficient cancer. Both conserved end residues are part of each CDR3. A D gene is named only where the DNA matches it firmly. Only part of the rows carry a size: once, few, many, or a class if the clone is expanded.

v_call,d_call,j_call,clone_size,cdr3_aa,cdr3_nt
TRBV5-1,.,TRBJ1-5,.,CASWNQPQHF,TGCGCCAGCTGGAATCAGCCCCAGCATTTT
TRBV6-5,.,TRBJ1-5,.,CASSKDSNQPQHF,TGTGCCAGCAGCAAGGACAGCAATCAGCCCCAGCATTTT
TRBV6-1,TRBD2,TRBJ2-7,.,CATHQVLAGVGYF,TGTGCCACCCACCAAGTACTAGCGGGAGTTGGGTACTTC
TRBV18,.,TRBJ1-4,.,CASSPREGEKLFF,TGTGCCAGCTCACCCAGGGAGGGGGAAAAACTGTTTTTT
TRBV2,.,TRBJ1-4,.,CASSEAGAATMGLFF,TGTGCCAGCAGTGAAGCTGGGGCGGCTACGATGGGCCTGTTTTTT
TRBV5-1,TRBD2,TRBJ2-2,.,CASSLGVLAGGRSGELFF,TGCGCCAGCAGCTTGGGGGTACTAGCGGGAGGCCGATCCGGGGAGCTGTTTTTT
TRBV11-3,TRBD1,TRBJ2-2,.,CASSLRQGYTGELFF,TGTGCCAGCAGCCTCCGACAGGGTTACACCGGGGAGCTGTTTTTT
TRBV7-2,.,TRBJ2-6,.,CASSQDAGSGANVLTF,TGCGCCAGCAGCCAAGATGCGGGCTCTGGGGCCAACGTCCTGACTTTC
TRBV30,.,TRBJ1-4,.,CAWSPFSTARNEKLFF,TGTGCCTGGAGTCCGTTTTCGACAGCGAGAAATGAAAAACTGTTTTTT
TRBV9,.,TRBJ1-5,.,CASSASGDNTQPQHF,TGTGCCAGCAGCGCAAGTGGGGACAACACTCAGCCCCAGCATTTT
TRBV7-7,TRBD1,TRBJ2-5,.,CASSMRQGALSQYF,TGTGCTAGCAGCATGAGACAGGGGGCTTTGTCCCAGTACTTC
TRBV6-1,TRBD2,TRBJ2-1,.,CASLASGSVYNEQFF,TGTGCCAGCCTGGCTAGCGGGAGTGTCTACAATGAGCAGTTCTTC
TRBV19,.,TRBJ2-2,.,CASSILGLGTGELFF,TGTGCCAGTAGTATTCTAGGGCTGGGAACCGGGGAGCTGTTTTTT
TRBV5-1,.,TRBJ1-1,.,CASSREGGVTEAFF,TGCGCCAGCAGCCGGGAGGGTGGGGTCACTGAAGCTTTCTTT
TRBV4-3,.,TRBJ1-4,.,CASSQEFANEKLFF,TGCGCCAGCAGCCAAGAGTTCGCAAATGAAAAACTGTTTTTT
TRBV6-1,.,TRBJ1-2,.,CASSEAGWGGRYGYTF,TGTGCCAGCAGTGAAGCAGGGTGGGGTGGCAGGTATGGCTACACCTTC
TRBV7-9,TRBD1,TRBJ2-6,.,CASSFSGTGYSGANVLTF,TGTGCCAGCAGCTTCTCCGGGACAGGCTACTCTGGGGCCAACGTCCTGACTTTC
TRBV7-2,.,TRBJ2-7,.,CASSLVPGDEQYF,TGTGCCAGCAGCTTAGTTCCCGGGGACGAGCAGTACTTC
TRBV6-1,TRBD1,TRBJ1-5,few,CASSGRQGNQPQHF,TGTGCCAGCAGTGGACGACAGGGGAATCAGCCCCAGCATTTT
TRBV5-4,TRBD1,TRBJ1-2,.,CASSPLQGDYGYTF,TGTGCCAGCAGCCCCCTTCAGGGGGACTATGGCTACACCTTC
TRBV5-1,.,TRBJ2-7,.,CASSLADRSYEQYF,TGCGCCAGCAGCTTGGCCGACCGCTCCTACGAGCAGTACTTC
TRBV7-2,TRBD2,TRBJ2-2,.,CASSLTSGFTGELFF,TGTGCCAGCAGTTTGACTAGCGGGTTCACCGGGGAGCTGTTTTTT
TRBV5-6,.,TRBJ1-3,.,CASSLGRGNTIYF,TGTGCCAGCAGCTTAGGACGGGGAAACACCATATATTTT
TRBV7-8,.,TRBJ2-2,once,CASSLVVLAVTSGRTGELFF,TGTGCCAGCAGCTTAGTAGTTTTGGCGGTCACCTCGGGCCGTACCGGGGAGCTGTTTTTT
TRBV4-2,TRBD2,TRBJ2-7,.,CASSPAGVDYEQYF,TGTGCCAGCAGCCCAGCGGGGGTTGACTACGAGCAGTACTTC
TRBV5-6,TRBD2,TRBJ2-5,.,CASSLTSEQETQYF,TGTGCCAGCAGCCTGACTAGCGAACAAGAGACCCAGTACTTC
TRBV29-1,TRBD2,TRBJ2-3,.,CSSYAGGGGSTDTQYF,TGCAGCTCCTACGCGGGAGGTGGGGGGAGCACAGATACGCAGTATTTT
TRBV2,TRBD2,TRBJ2-7,.,CASSKGGYEQYF,TGTGCCAGCAGTAAGGGAGGGTACGAGCAGTACTTC
TRBV5-6,TRBD1,TRBJ2-3,.,CASSFYRGQSTDTQYF,TGTGCCAGCAGCTTCTACAGGGGGCAGAGCACAGATACGCAGTATTTT
TRBV9,TRBD2,TRBJ2-3,.,CASSVVTSGLTDTQYF,TGTGCCAGCAGCGTAGTGACTAGCGGCCTCACGGATACGCAGTATTTT
TRBV25-1,TRBD2,TRBJ2-2,.,CARVGGGTGELFF,TGTGCCCGCGTGGGGGGGGGCACCGGGGAGCTGTTTTTT
TRBV7-9,TRBD2,TRBJ2-1,.,CASSPRTSGRAFSYNEQFF,TGTGCCAGCAGCCCCCGGACTAGCGGGAGGGCCTTCTCCTACAATGAGCAGTTCTTC
TRBV18,TRBD1,TRBJ2-7,.,CASSPLPGQGAYEQYF,TGTGCCAGCTCACCACTACCGGGACAGGGGGCCTACGAGCAGTACTTC
TRBV5-1,.,TRBJ2-1,.,CASSAGQGPYNEQFF,TGCGCCAGCAGCGCGGGGCAGGGGCCCTACAATGAGCAGTTCTTC
TRBV11-3,.,TRBJ1-2,.,CASSLDGRTATNYGYTF,TGTGCCAGCAGCTTAGATGGGAGGACAGCTACTAACTATGGCTACACCTTC
TRBV19,.,TRBJ2-7,.,CASSIRDVTYEQYF,TGTGCCAGTAGTATACGGGACGTGACCTACGAGCAGTACTTC
TRBV5-4,.,TRBJ2-7,.,CASSRGSSASNSEQYF,TGTGCCAGCAGCAGGGGTTCTAGCGCTAGCAATTCCGAGCAGTACTTC
TRBV13,TRBD2,TRBJ2-1,.,CASSLEASGRENEQFF,TGTGCCAGCAGCTTAGAGGCTAGCGGGAGAGAGAATGAGCAGTTCTTC
TRBV4-2,TRBD2,TRBJ2-7,once,CASSWTSGNYEQYF,TGTGCCAGCAGCTGGACTAGCGGGAACTACGAGCAGTACTTC
TRBV5-1,TRBD2,TRBJ2-2,.,CASSYLAGRAGELFF,TGCGCCAGCAGCTACCTAGCGGGGAGGGCCGGGGAGCTGTTTTTT
TRBV5-5,.,TRBJ1-1,once,CASSLGTGDTEAFF,TGTGCCAGCAGCTTGGGAACAGGCGACACTGAAGCTTTCTTT
TRBV7-8,.,TRBJ2-5,.,CASSLRKGSKGETQYF,TGTGCCAGCAGCTTACGCAAGGGCAGTAAAGGAGAGACCCAGTACTTC
TRBV9,.,TRBJ1-4,once,CASSGLGGNEKLFF,TGTGCCAGCAGCGGCCTAGGGGGGAATGAAAAACTGTTTTTT
TRBV19,TRBD2,TRBJ2-1,.,CASSAISGTSGRNEQFF,TGTGCCAGTAGTGCGATTTCCGGGACTAGCGGGAGAAATGAGCAGTTCTTC
TRBV2,.,TRBJ2-1,.,CASSEARQRFNEQFF,TGTGCCAGCAGTGAAGCTCGGCAGAGGTTCAATGAGCAGTTCTTC
TRBV5-4,.,TRBJ2-3,few,CASSLALASRTDTQYF,TGTGCCAGCAGCTTGGCCTTAGCGAGCCGCACAGATACGCAGTATTTT
TRBV11-2,.,TRBJ1-5,.,CASSLVGGSTQPQHF,TGTGCCAGCAGCTTAGTCGGGGGTTCGACTCAGCCCCAGCATTTT
TRBV19,TRBD1,TRBJ1-2,.,CASSIGGQDGGYTF,TGTGCCAGTAGTATTGGGGGACAGGATGGTGGCTACACCTTC
TRBV7-9,TRBD1,TRBJ2-1,few,CASSRGGDLNEQFF,TGTGCCAGCAGCCGAGGGGGCGATTTAAATGAGCAGTTCTTC
TRBV10-1,TRBD2,TRBJ2-2,.,CASFDSTSGTTGELFF,TGCGCCAGCTTCGACTCCACTAGCGGGACGACCGGGGAGCTGTTTTTT
TRBV6-1,.,TRBJ2-1,.,CASTKAGGRGYNEQFF,TGTGCCAGCACTAAAGCCGGCGGCAGGGGTTACAATGAGCAGTTCTTC
TRBV25-1,.,TRBJ1-5,.,CASSEYLRDQPQHF,TGTGCCAGCAGTGAATATTTACGGGATCAGCCCCAGCATTTT
TRBV19,TRBD2,TRBJ2-7,.,CASSVSGRGYEQYF,TGTGCCAGTAGTGTTAGCGGGAGGGGCTACGAGCAGTACTTC
TRBV4-1,.,TRBJ2-5,.,CASSQISTGRETQYF,TGCGCCAGCAGCCAAATTTCAACAGGACGAGAGACCCAGTACTTC